This T cell receptor (beta chain) was identified during a study of human thymus T cells. The study's findings and limits: V and J genes seemed to be used with bias in thymic and blood repertoires.

The repertoire was sequenced with immunoSEQ multiplex PCR; TCRdb's copy has only in-frame clones and lacks some. Of some 40,000 clones listed, 94% are singletons. Trimming stripped 0 bases from V and 4 bases from J, with 9 bases between. The CDR3 totals 14 residues. Germline V CDR1 and CDR2: LGHNA, YSLEER. A roughly 0.5-1 mL peripheral blood aliquot was taken intraoperatively from four of eight donors. Turning to this clone: Antigen: not known.

This chain joins TRBV4-3 and TRBJ2-5; no clear D gene. Sequenced input: blood. The TCR comes from a boy in the first two years of life with a congenital heart defect but otherwise immunologically healthy. The CDR3 is CASSQDWRGETQYF. Here the CDR3 DNA reads TGCGCCAGCAGCCAAGATTGGCGAGGAGAGACCCAGTACTTC.